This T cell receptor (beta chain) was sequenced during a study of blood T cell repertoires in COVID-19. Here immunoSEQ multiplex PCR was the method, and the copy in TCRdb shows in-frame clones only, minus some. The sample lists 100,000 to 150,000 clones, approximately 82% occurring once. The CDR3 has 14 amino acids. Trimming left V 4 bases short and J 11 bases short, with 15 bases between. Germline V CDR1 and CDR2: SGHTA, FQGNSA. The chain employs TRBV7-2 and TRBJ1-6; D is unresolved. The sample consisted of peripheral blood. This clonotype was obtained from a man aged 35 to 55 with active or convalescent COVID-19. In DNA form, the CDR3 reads TGTGCCAGCAGCTCTAAGTCAGGATCGGCACCCCTCCACTTT. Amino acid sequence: CASSSKSGSAPLHF.